The sequence of this T cell receptor (beta chain) was determined in a study of T-cell reconstitution after alpha-beta-depleted transplantation in children. Findings of the study overall: The study traced high day-60 TCRbeta diversity in some patients to surviving recipient T cells and thymic progenitors. T-cell counts and diversity at one year following transplant were attributed mainly to newly produced T cells. Reportedly, roughly two months post-transplant, alpha-beta T cells arose from several hundred expanded graft clones.

In the case of this clonotype: Its antigen is not known.

The germline V gene encodes CDR1 SGHRS and CDR2 YFSETQ. The trim removed 1 base at V and 3 bases at J, leaving 3 bases unmatched. The CDR3 is 15 residues long. The library targeted TCRbeta and was prepared with unique molecular identifiers. TCRdb reprocessed the PCR reads via MiXCR and lists one record per CDR3 protein. The sample consists of about 1,000,000 distinct CDR3 sequences, around 30% of them appearing once. The receptor was isolated from a boy in the first two years of life who had a stem cell transplant for SCID, so the T cells may come from the graft donor. The chain uses TRBV5-1 and TRBJ1-5; 8 nucleotides agree with TRBD1. The specimen was PBMCs, mostly from graft donor cells, collected 360 days after TCRalphabeta/CD19-depleted stem cell transplant. CDR3 protein: CASSLWGQDNQPQHF. CDR3 sequence (DNA): TGCGCCAGCAGCTTGTGGGGACAGGACAATCAGCCCCAGCATTTT.